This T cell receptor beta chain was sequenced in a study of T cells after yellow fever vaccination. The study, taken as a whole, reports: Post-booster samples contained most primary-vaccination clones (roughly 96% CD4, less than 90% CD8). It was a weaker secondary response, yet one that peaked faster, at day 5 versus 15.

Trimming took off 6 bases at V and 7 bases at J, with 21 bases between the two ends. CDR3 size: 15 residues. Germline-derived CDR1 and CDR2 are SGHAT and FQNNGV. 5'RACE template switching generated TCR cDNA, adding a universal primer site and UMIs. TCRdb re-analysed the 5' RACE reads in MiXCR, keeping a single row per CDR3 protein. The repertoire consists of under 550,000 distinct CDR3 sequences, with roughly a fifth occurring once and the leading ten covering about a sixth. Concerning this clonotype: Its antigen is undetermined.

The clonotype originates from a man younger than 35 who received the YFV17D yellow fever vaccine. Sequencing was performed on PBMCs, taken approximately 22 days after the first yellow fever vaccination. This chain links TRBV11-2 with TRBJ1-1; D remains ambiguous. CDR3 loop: CASRDQEFRPLEAFF. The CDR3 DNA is TGTGCCAGCAGAGATCAGGAGTTCCGGCCCCTTGAAGCTTTCTTT.